Listed below are T cell receptor beta chains from one sample, sequenced in a study of technical replicates of blood from a handful of donors. This table comes from immunoSEQ multiplex PCR, and its TCRdb copy is limited to in-frame clones, with some not included. The data hold about 80,000 clones, with about 91% observed a single time. Sequenced input: T cells isolated from PBMCs. The receptors shown here come from a human donor in good health. CDR3s leave out the opening cysteine and the closing phenylalanine or tryptophan. The D gene is left open where the match is weak.

TRBJ2-7 TRBD1 TRBV19 ASSRQGAYEQY
TRBJ2-1 TRBD2 TRBV7-3 ASSLGTSGYNEQF
TRBJ2-7 - TRBV11-3 ASSLGGEITDEQY
TRBJ2-1 - TRBV4-3 ASSQDLGGPYEQF
TRBJ2-3 TRBD2 TRBV5-4 ASRFLGGGTDTQY
TRBJ2-7 - TRBV19 ASSIDRSYEQY
TRBJ2-7 - TRBV28 ASRGLSYEQY
TRBJ2-5 - TRBV18 ASSPGSSGETQY
TRBJ2-7 - TRBV9 ASSIRDLPYEQY
TRBJ1-1 - TRBV28 ASRVTGFEAF
TRBJ2-7 TRBD2 TRBV9 ASSAGLAGEYEQY
TRBJ2-7 TRBD1 TRBV19 ASGTGFSNEQY
TRBJ2-1 - TRBV12-5 ASGLGVHESGPENEQF
TRBJ2-3 TRBD2 TRBV19 ASSGGLAGAPSTDTQY
TRBJ2-7 - TRBV4-1 ASSQETTFYEQY
TRBJ1-1 - TRBV19 ASSIKNRASNTEAF
TRBJ2-7 - TRBV5-6 ASSLWGRGISYEQY
TRBJ2-2 TRBD1 TRBV15 ATSRAAGGGNTGELF
TRBJ2-1 TRBD2 TRBV6-4 ASSDQTSGRNNEQF
TRBJ2-3 TRBD2 TRBV5-1 ASSPSGRNTDTQY
TRBJ2-7 - TRBV5-6 ASRLRRQVYLTSYEQY
TRBJ2-7 - TRBV14 ASSQRTAYDGEQY
TRBJ2-5 TRBD2 TRBV18 ASSLYSGTQETQY
TRBJ2-5 - TRBV5-4 ASSPRLGVGKETQY
TRBJ2-7 - TRBV21-1 ASSPLDSSYEQY
TRBJ1-4 - TRBV28 ASSPTLLQGTNEKLF
TRBJ2-3 TRBD2 TRBV9 ASSAGLAGGWTDTQY
TRBJ2-3 TRBD2 TRBV5-4 ASSSNLYAGGADTQY
TRBJ2-7 TRBD2 TRBV4-1 ASSRAAGATGGEQY